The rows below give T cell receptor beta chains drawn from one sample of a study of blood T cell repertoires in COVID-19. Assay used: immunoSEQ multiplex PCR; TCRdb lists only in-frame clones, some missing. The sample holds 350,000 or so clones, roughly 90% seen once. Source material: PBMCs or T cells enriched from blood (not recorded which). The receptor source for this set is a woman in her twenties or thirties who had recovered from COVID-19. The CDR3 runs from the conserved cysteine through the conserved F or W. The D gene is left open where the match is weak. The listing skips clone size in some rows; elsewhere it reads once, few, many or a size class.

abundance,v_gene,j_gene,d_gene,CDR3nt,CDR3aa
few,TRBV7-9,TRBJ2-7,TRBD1,TGTGCCAGCAGCTTATCCTCGGGACAGGGGGGCGAGCAGTACTTC,CASSLSSGQGGEQYF
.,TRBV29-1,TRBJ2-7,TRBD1,TGCAGCGTCACATCGACAGGGGGGCTTTGGGAGCAGTACTTC,CSVTSTGGLWEQYF
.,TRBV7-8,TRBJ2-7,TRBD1,TGTGCCAGCAGCGAGGGACAGGGTTTCTACGAGCAGTACTTC,CASSEGQGFYEQYF
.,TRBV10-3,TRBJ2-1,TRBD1,TGTGCCATCAGGCCGGGACAGTACAATGAGCAGTTCTTC,CAIRPGQYNEQFF
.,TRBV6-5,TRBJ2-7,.,TGTGCCAGCAATGGGAGGGGGTACTCCTACGAGCAGTACTTC,CASNGRGYSYEQYF
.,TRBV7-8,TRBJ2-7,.,TGTGCCAGCAGCTTAGACAGGATCTCCTACGAGCAGTACTTC,CASSLDRISYEQYF
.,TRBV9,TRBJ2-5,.,TGTGCCAGCAGCGTAGCGGGACTCCAAGAGACCCAGTACTTC,CASSVAGLQETQYF
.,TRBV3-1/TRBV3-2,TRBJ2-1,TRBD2,TGTGCCAGCAGCCAAGAGAGGACTAGCGCCTACAATGAGCAGTTCTTC,CASSQERTSAYNEQFF
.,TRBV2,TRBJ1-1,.,TGTGCCAGCAACGAGTCCCCGTTTTTGCCCCCAGGGAACACTGAAGCTTTCTTT,CASNESPFLPPGNTEAFF
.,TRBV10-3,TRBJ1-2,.,TGTGCCATCAGCGAAGACACCGCCTCTGGTGGCTACACCTTC,CAISEDTASGGYTF
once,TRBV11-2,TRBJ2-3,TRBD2,TGTGCCAGCGGCTCTAGCGGTTATACAGATACGCAGTATTTT,CASGSSGYTDTQYF
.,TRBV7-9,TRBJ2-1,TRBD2,TGTGCCAGCAGCCCCCAGACTAGCGGGGGGGCTTATGAGCAGTTCTTC,CASSPQTSGGAYEQFF
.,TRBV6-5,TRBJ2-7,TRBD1,TGTGCCAGCAGTTACGAGGACAGGGGGTACTACGAGCAGTACTTC,CASSYEDRGYYEQYF
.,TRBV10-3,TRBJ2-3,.,TGTGCCGTCCAAGAAACTGGCACAGATACGCAGTATTTT,CAVQETGTDTQYF
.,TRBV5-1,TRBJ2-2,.,TGCGCCAGCAGCTCCCAGGGGGGCGTAGACACCGGGGAGCTGTTTTTT,CASSSQGGVDTGELFF
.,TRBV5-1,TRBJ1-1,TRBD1,TGCGCCAGCAGAGACAGGGAACAGTCGAACACTGAAGCTTTCTTT,CASRDREQSNTEAFF
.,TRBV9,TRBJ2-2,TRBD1,TGTGCCAGCAGCCCGACGAGTGGGGACAGGGAAGATACCGGGGAGCTGTTTTTT,CASSPTSGDREDTGELFF
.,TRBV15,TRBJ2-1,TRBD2,TGTGCCACCAGCAGGGTTACTAGCGGGGGGGGAAATGAGCAGTTCTTC,CATSRVTSGGGNEQFF
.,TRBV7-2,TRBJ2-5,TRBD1,TGTGCCAGCAGCTTAGGACAGGGTTTTGAGACCCAGTACTTC,CASSLGQGFETQYF
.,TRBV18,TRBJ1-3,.,TGTGCCAGCTCACAGGGGTCGACACTCTCTGGAAACACCATATATTTT,CASSQGSTLSGNTIYF
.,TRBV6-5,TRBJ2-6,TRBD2,TGTGCCAGCAGTTACGGCGGGAGGATTGGGGCCAACGTCCTGACTTTC,CASSYGGRIGANVLTF
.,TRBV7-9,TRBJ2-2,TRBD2,TGTGCCGGGCGGACTAGCGGGAGAGTGTACACCGGGGAGCTGTTTTTT,CAGRTSGRVYTGELFF
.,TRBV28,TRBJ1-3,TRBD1,TGTGCCAGCAGTCCAACTACAGGGGTCTCTGGAAACACCATATATTTT,CASSPTTGVSGNTIYF
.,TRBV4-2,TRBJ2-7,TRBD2,TGTGCCAGCAGCCAAGAAGGTAGCGGGGCCGGGGAGCAGTACTTC,CASSQEGSGAGEQYF
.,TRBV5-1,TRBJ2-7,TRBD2,TGCGCCAGCAGCTTAACTAGCGGGAAAGCCTTCGAGCAGTACTTC,CASSLTSGKAFEQYF
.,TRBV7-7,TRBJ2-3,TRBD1,TGTGCTAGCAGCTTAGGGACAGGGAGCACAGATACGCAGTATTTT,CASSLGTGSTDTQYF
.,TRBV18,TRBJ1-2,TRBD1,TGTGCCAGCTCACCCGACAGGGTGTATGGCTACACCTTC,CASSPDRVYGYTF
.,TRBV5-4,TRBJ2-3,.,TGTGCCAGCAGCTTGGTGAGTCAAGGCACAGATACGCAGTATTTT,CASSLVSQGTDTQYF
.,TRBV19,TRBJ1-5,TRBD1,TGTGCCAGTACCCTGGGACAGGGGGATTGGCCCCAGCATTTT,CASTLGQGDWPQHF
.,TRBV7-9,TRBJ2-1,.,TGTGCCAGCAGCTCCCTCGTCTTC,CASSSLVF
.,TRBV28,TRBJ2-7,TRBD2,TGTGCCAGCACCCTAGCGGGAACGCTACGTGGTGAGCAGTACTTC,CASTLAGTLRGEQYF
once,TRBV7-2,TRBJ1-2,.,TGTGCCAGCAGCTTCGCTGCGGGGGCCCTTGTGAGGGGCTACACCTTC,CASSFAAGALVRGYTF
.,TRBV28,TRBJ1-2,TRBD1,TGTGCCAGCAGGGAACAGGGGACCTTGGGAAACTATGGCTACACCTTC,CASREQGTLGNYGYTF
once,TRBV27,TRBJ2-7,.,TGTGCCAGCAGTTTCAGGGCCCTCGACTACGAGCAGTACTTC,CASSFRALDYEQYF
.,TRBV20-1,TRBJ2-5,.,TGCAGTGCTAGCGAAGAGACCCAGTACTTC,CSASEETQYF
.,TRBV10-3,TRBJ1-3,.,TGTGCCATCACCCGGGACAAAGGAAACACCATATATTTT,CAITRDKGNTIYF
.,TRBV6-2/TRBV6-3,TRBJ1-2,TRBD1,TGTGCCAGCAGCTCCGGACAGGGTCTCAACTATGGCTACACCTTC,CASSSGQGLNYGYTF
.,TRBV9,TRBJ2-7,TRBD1,TGTGCCAGCAGCGCTAGACAGGGGGTCTCCTACGAGCAGTACTTC,CASSARQGVSYEQYF
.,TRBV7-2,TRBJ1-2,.,TGTGCCAGCAGTGCGGGGTTTGGCTATGGCTACACCTTC,CASSAGFGYGYTF
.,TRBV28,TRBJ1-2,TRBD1,TGTGCCAGCAGTTCGACAGGGGGCAATGGCTACACCTTC,CASSSTGGNGYTF
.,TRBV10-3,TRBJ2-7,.,TGTGCCATCAGTGAGTCGGCCGGGAGTCTACTCTACGAGCAGTACTTC,CAISESAGSLLYEQYF
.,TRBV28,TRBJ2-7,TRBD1,TGTGCCAGCCGGCTCCCCGGGACAGGGTCCTACGAGCAGTACTTC,CASRLPGTGSYEQYF
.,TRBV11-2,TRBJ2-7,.,TGTGCCAGCAGCTTAGCGGCTACTAACGAGCAGTACTTC,CASSLAATNEQYF
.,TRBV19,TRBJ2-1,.,TGTGCCAGTACTCCCAGGGCCCCCGGCAGTGAGCAGTTCTTC,CASTPRAPGSEQFF
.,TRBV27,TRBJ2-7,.,TGTGCCAGCAGTTCCGAGGGGGTGCCGATCTACGAGCAGTACTTC,CASSSEGVPIYEQYF
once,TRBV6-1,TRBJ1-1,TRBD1,TGTGCCAGCAGTGGACTACCGGACAGGTTGGGTTCTGAAGCTTTCTTT,CASSGLPDRLGSEAFF
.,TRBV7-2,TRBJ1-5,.,TGTGCCAGCAGCTTAGGGGCGTACAGCAATCAGCCCCAGCATTTT,CASSLGAYSNQPQHF
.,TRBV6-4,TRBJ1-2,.,TGTGCCAGCAGTGACTCGAACAGGTACTATGGCTACACCTTC,CASSDSNRYYGYTF
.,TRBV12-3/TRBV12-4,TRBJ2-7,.,TGTGCCAGCAGTCTCTATGGGCCTCGCCCCGCCTTC,CASSLYGPRPAF
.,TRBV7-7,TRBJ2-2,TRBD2,TGTGCTAGCAGCTCGACCGGGACTAGCGGGGGGAACACCGGGGAGCTGTTTTTT,CASSSTGTSGGNTGELFF
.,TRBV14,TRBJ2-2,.,TGTGCCAGCAAACGGGGTTCGAACACCGGGGAGCTGTTTTTT,CASKRGSNTGELFF
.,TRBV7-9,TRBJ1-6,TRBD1,TGTGCCAGCAGCTTATTACAGGGGGTTTCACCCCTCCACTTT,CASSLLQGVSPLHF
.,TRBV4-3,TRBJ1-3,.,TGCGCCAGCAGCCGCTCCGCTAATCCCTCTGGAAACACCATATATTTT,CASSRSANPSGNTIYF
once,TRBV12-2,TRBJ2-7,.,TGTGCAAGTCGCTTAGACAGGGGGCGTCTCGGAGAGCAGTACTTC,CASRLDRGRLGEQYF
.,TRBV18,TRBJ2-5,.,TGTGCCAGCTCACCATCCCTCGGGGAGACCCAGTACTTC,CASSPSLGETQYF